Below, 13 T cell receptor beta chains from the same sample are listed, as sequenced in a study of yellow fever vaccine responses in identical twins. TCRdb redid the calling of the RT-PCR reads with MiXCR, one entry per CDR3 protein. The sample has roughly 17,000 distinct CDR3 sequences, roughly three quarters seen once; the top ten hold roughly 2.7%. Here the sequenced sample was T cells from blood (PBMCs), unsorted or a sorted subset (not recorded which), taken before or after yellow fever vaccination (not recorded which). All receptors derive from a woman aged 18-29 years who received the yellow fever vaccine.

This chain connects TRBV18 to TRBJ1-5; D may be TRBD1 (6 bases). Per the germline V gene, CDR1 is KGHSH and CDR2 is LQKENI. This CDR3 region has 14 residues. The V end was cut by 1 base, the J end by 6 bases, with 10 bases between. The CDR3 here is CASSPLGGRQPQHF. For the CDR3, the DNA is TGTGCCAGCTCACCACTCGGGGGCCGTCAGCCCCAGCATTTT.

The chain combines TRBV19 with TRBJ2-7; 7 nucleotides agree with TRBD1. J was trimmed by 2 bases and V by 4 bases; bases with no gene match: 5. The CDR3 runs 14 residues. In germline, CDR1 is LNHDA, CDR2 SQIVND (reference sequence). CDR3 protein: CASSRDSLTYEQYF. CDR3 bases: TGTGCCAGTAGTAGGGACAGTTTGACCTACGAGCAGTACTTC.

This chain connects TRBV10-1 to TRBJ2-2; TRBD2 is a possible D gene (5 bases). The V gene lost 6 bases and the J gene lost 5 bases, with 16 bases spanning the gap. The germline CDR1 and CDR2 sequences are WNHNN and SYGVQD (reference sequence). CDR3 size: 15 residues. The CDR3 DNA reads TGCGCCAGCAGGGCGGGTACGGATTTGACCGGGGAGCTGTTTTTT. The encoded protein is CASRAGTDLTGELFF.

The V and J genes are TRBV9 and TRBJ2-1; D is possibly TRBD1 (6 bases). Germline-derived CDR1 and CDR2 are SGDLS and YYNGEE. The CDR3 length is 16 residues. The V end was cut by 0 bases, the J end by 1 base, with 11 bases between. CDR3 nucleotides: TGTGCCAGCAGCGTAGGGGGGCTAATTTCCTACAATGAGCAGTTCTTC. Its protein product is CASSVGGLISYNEQFF.

This chain links TRBV4-2 with TRBJ2-5; tentatively, D is TRBD1 (6 bases). The germline CDR1 and CDR2 sequences are LGHNA and YNFKEQ. This CDR3 is 15 amino acids long. V shed 5 bases and J shed 1 base, with 14 bases lying between them. The CDR3 region is CASSAGQNPQETQYF. DNA of the CDR3: TGTGCCAGCAGCGCCGGACAGAACCCCCAAGAGACCCAGTACTTC.

This clonotype turned up a few times. The chain recombines TRBV29-1 with TRBJ2-5, with 7 nucleotides matching TRBD2. From germline, CDR1 is SQVTM and CDR2 ANQGSEA. Trimming at V came to 5 bases and at J to 5 bases, leaving 5 bases not matched to a gene. The CDR3 is made up of 12 amino acids. DNA of the CDR3: TGCAGCGTTCGGACTAGTGGGGAGACCCAGTACTTC. It encodes CSVRTSGETQYF.

J is TRBJ2-1 and V is TRBV18, with D perhaps TRBD1 or TRBD2 (6 bases each). In germline, CDR1 is KGHSH, CDR2 LQKENI. V lost 5 bases, J lost 4 bases, and 18 bases lay in between. The CDR3 totals 16 residues. The CDR3 region has the DNA TGTGCCAGCTCAACTTCGGTTGGGGGGCTTTACAATGAGCAGTTCTTC. This encodes CASSTSVGGLYNEQFF.

This clonotype was recorded a few times. This sequence joins TRBV7-9 and TRBJ1-1; TRBD1 matches 9 bases. Per the germline V gene, CDR1 is SEHNR and CDR2 is FQNEAQ (reference sequence). After removal of 4 bases from V and 5 bases from J, the junction contained 8 bases not matched to a gene. The CDR3 has 15 amino acids. The CDR3 region has the DNA TGTGCCAGCAGCTCCCGGGACAGGGTTGCTACTGAAGCTTTCTTT. This gives the protein CASSSRDRVATEAFF.

The chain has TRBV18 and TRBJ2-1; TRBD1 matches at 7 bases. The CDR3 is 13 amino acids. Germline CDR1 is KGHSH and CDR2 is LQKENI. V shed 5 bases, J shed 8 bases, and the junction held 6 bases outside the gene matches. The CDR3 DNA reads TGTGCCAGCTCAGGGACAGTTTTTTATGAGCAGTTCTTC. Its translation is CASSGTVFYEQFF. The whole variable domain, filled in from reference TRBV18 and TRBJ2-1, reads NAGVMQNPRHLVRRRGQEARLRCSPMKGHSHVYWYRQLPEEGLKFMVYLQKENIIDESGMPKERFSAEFPKEGPSILRIQQVVRGDSAAYFCASSGTVFYEQFFGPGTRLTVL.

The V call is TRBV2, the J call TRBJ2-7, with D uncertain. The germline V gene has CDR1 SNHLY and CDR2 FYNNEI. Trimming took off 7 bases at V and 7 bases at J, with 14 bases between the two ends. This CDR3 spans 12 amino acids. The DNA for the CDR3 is TGTGCCAGCATTGGAACCCTGGGAGAGCAGTACTTC. This encodes CASIGTLGEQYF.

The chain links TRBV23-1 to TRBJ2-7; the D is unclear. TRBV23-1 is an ORF for which the function is uncertain. This CDR3 region has 17 residues. The V end lost 3 bases, the J end lost 2 bases, and 20 bases lay between the germline ends. The chain's CDR3 is CASSHPVPYGGPYEQYV. Written as DNA, the CDR3 is TGCGCCAGCAGTCATCCCGTCCCCTACGGCGGCCCCTACGAGCAGTACGTC.

This clonotype was seen a few times. The V and J genes are TRBV11-1 and TRBJ1-4, with TRBD1 matching over 9 bases. V lost 5 bases to trimming and J lost 4 bases; unmatched junction nucleotides: 5. CDR1 is SGHAT, CDR2 FQDESV, per germline (reference sequence). CDR3 length: 15 amino acids. The CDR3 is CASSAPGQGNEKLFF. CDR3 in DNA: TGTGCCAGCAGCGCTCCGGGACAGGGTAATGAAAAACTGTTTTTT.

The chain is built from TRBV20-1 and TRBJ2-5; D unclear. Germline CDR1 and CDR2: DFQATT and SNEGSKA (reference sequence). The CDR3 is made up of 12 amino acids. The V gene lost 1 base and the J gene lost 4 bases, with 7 bases spanning the gap. CDR3 amino acids: CSARGLVETQYF. CDR3 coding DNA: TGCAGTGCTAGAGGTTTGGTAGAGACCCAGTACTTC.